These T cell receptor beta chains were read from a single sample in a study of blood T cell repertoires in COVID-19. Clones were sequenced by immunoSEQ multiplex PCR, and TCRdb holds only the in-frame ones, with some missing. The sample consists of roughly 130,000 clones, about 84% of them appearing once. Sequenced material: peripheral blood. The source of these receptors is a woman aged 55-70 years with acute or convalescent COVID-19. CDR3s include the opening cysteine and the closing phenylalanine or tryptophan. A row's size may be missing; if present it is once, few, many or a size class.

TRBJ2-1	.	TRBV30	13	CAWSEGLAGGKFF
TRBJ2-2	.	TRBV24-1	14	CATGETGNTGELFF
TRBJ1-2	.	TRBV5-5	14	CASSQDITNYGYTF
TRBJ2-7	.	TRBV27	15	CASSLQEGLSYEQYF
TRBJ2-2	.	TRBV10-1	14	CASSAGGKTGELFF
TRBJ2-3	.	TRBV2	15	CASRASFGVTDTQYF
TRBJ2-2	.	TRBV29-1	12	CSVDQGEGELFF
TRBJ1-2	.	TRBV24-1	14	CATSDGGGVVGYTF
TRBJ1-2	few	TRBV29-1	11	CSVGGDDGYTF
TRBJ2-7	.	TRBV3-1/TRBV3-2	16	CASSQGLGLQRYEQYF
TRBJ2-7	.	TRBV9	15	CASSVAFEGGYEQYF
TRBJ2-3	.	TRBV18	13	CASSPTSGDTQYF
TRBJ1-6	.	TRBV30	17	CAWSGAGKISYNSPLHF
TRBJ2-7	.	TRBV4-1	13	CASSSVEGSEQYF
TRBJ1-4	.	TRBV5-1	17	CASSRGPQGTTNEKLFF
TRBJ2-1	.	TRBV3-1/TRBV3-2	15	CASRGGVGLHNEQFF
TRBJ1-5	once	TRBV20-1	14	CSASRVQGDQPQHF
TRBJ1-3	.	TRBV3-1/TRBV3-2	16	CASSQDFDNSGNTIYF
TRBJ2-3	few	TRBV6-4	16	CASSELAGEGTDTQYF
TRBJ2-2	.	TRBV4-1	18	CASSRINPGQGRTGELFF
TRBJ2-6	few	TRBV18	15	CASSQREAGANVLTF
TRBJ1-6	.	TRBV14	14	CASSQGRNNSPLHF
TRBJ1-6	.	TRBV24-1	13	CATSGMAGSPLHF
TRBJ2-3	.	TRBV10-1	14	CANGGTGTTDTQYF